The present entry profiles one T cell receptor (beta chain) with its context. This clonotype turned up a few times. What antigen it recognizes has not been identified. No base quality information exists; no much larger clone differs at one position. Sequences LGHNA (CDR1) and YNFKEQ (CDR2) are obtained from the germline V gene. The trim is 3 bases for V and 0 bases for J, with a gap of 15 bases between the germline ends. The CDR3 numbers 17 residues from cysteine through phenylalanine. Solely the CDR3 DNA is kept, with 51 bases framed from the first base. The data belong to a study of identical twins (dated by TCRdb to the mid-2010s). Broadly, across the study: The study deep-sequenced TCR alpha and beta repertoires from monozygotic twins, unrelated adults of various ages and cord blood to test whether fetal clonotypes persist. Replicate twin experiments were performed at different times using different library preparation protocols to rule out contamination.

Only healthy Caucasian donors were included. The researchers also sequenced three unrelated adults who were not twins: a male aged 18 to 29, a male aged 50 to 60, and a female aged 50 to 60. Using Miltenyi CD45RO+ enrichment and human naive T-cell isolation kits, memory (CD45RO+) and naive T cells were isolated from PBMC. Results and caveats for the whole study, not just this receptor: Compared with coincidental sharing between unrelated individuals, an excess of low generation-probability sequences was observed among out-of-frame TCR alpha sequences shared between twins. Invariant T cells such as MAIT and iNKT could partly confound zero-insertion analyses, though diverse VJ usage argued against this for most clonotypes. Recombination models systematically underestimated out-of-frame TCR alpha sharing in monozygotic twins but agreed with sharing between unrelated individuals. Conclusions relied on cross-sectional statistical analysis, since the same donors could not be followed over many years. Abundant cord blood beta clonotypes had fewer insertions, young adult naive repertoires showed a similar but weaker trend, and memory repertoires showed no such trend. Excess twin sharing in beta out-of-frame sequences was weaker because fewer shared sequences lowered the signal-to-noise ratio.

Libraries came from 5' RACE. Sequenced on an Illumina HiSeq 2000. A universal primer binding site was introduced by template switching, and a unique molecular identifier was present in the final cDNA, enabling accurate counting of TCR cDNA molecules. Specific primers in the conserved constant-segment region were used to synthesize first-strand cDNA for TCR alpha and beta chains. To control for contamination, every cDNA library carried two barcodes: a SMART-Mk sample barcode plus Illumina barcodes. TruSeq adapter sequences and Illumina sample barcodes were added in two successive PCR steps. TCR alpha and beta cDNA libraries were sequenced on the Illumina HiSeq platform with custom primers. Regarding the original processing steps: MiGEC was used to process raw reads and extract unique molecular identifiers, and MiXCR was used to find CDR3 positions. For each individual, recombination models were inferred using an EM algorithm with the repgenHMM and IGoR tools. Shared clonotypes were analyzed with the tcR package in R, and sharing was normalized by the product of cloneset sizes. Out-of-frame nonproductive sequences were analyzed to study raw recombination free of thymic and clonal selection effects. The public reads were quality trimmed at Q25 with fastp and then assembled into clones with MiXCR by TCRdb, keeping productive beta chains. Every distinct CDR3 protein forms one entry, paired with its most common genes and DNA. V and J calls and clone size were set by TCRdb, not the authors. The sample yields about 450,000 distinct CDR3 sequences; around 20% were counted once. 12% of the sample goes to the ten largest clones.

The sequenced sample was naive T cells sorted from blood. The cell subset or site label, as the study defines it: cells isolated with a human naive T-cell isolation kit. The clonotype was recovered from a man over 45 in good health. This chain joins TRBV4-2 to TRBJ2-1; perhaps TRBD2 is the D gene, with 5 bases matching. The bases read TGTGCCAGCAGCCATGAGGGCGGTCTGAGCTCCTACAATGAGCAGTTCTTC. It translates to CASSHEGGLSSYNEQFF.